The 32 T cell receptor beta chains below come from one sample, sequenced in a study of T cell responses to AZD1222 COVID-19 vaccine. Repertoires were generated with immunoSEQ multiplex PCR, while TCRdb's copy carries only in-frame clones and drops some. The sample records about 82,000 clones, approximately 91% being singletons. The sequencing used peripheral blood, collected on day 0 of AZD1222 vaccination. The receptors here all came from an adult in good health.

This clone was detected only once. Because the CDR3's place on the DNA is in doubt, the DNA is left out and the CDR3 is given as listed by TCRdb. The chain links TRBV9 to TRBJ1-2. Germline values: CDR1 SGDLS, CDR2 YYNGEE. The CDR3 region is 13 residues in length, termini included. The CDR3 reads CASSVGAGTKETF.

This clone appeared a single time. The V call is TRBV7-9, the J call TRBJ1-5; tentative D call: TRBD1 (5 bases). CDR3 length: 13 residues. The germline V gene has CDR1 SEHNR and CDR2 FQNEAQ (reference sequence). V was cut by 3 bases and J by 6 bases, with 9 bases left in between. The chain's CDR3 is CASSFGGAQPQHF. In nucleotides, the CDR3 is TGTGCCAGCAGCTTTGGCGGGGCTCAGCCCCAGCATTTT.

The gene calls are TRBV4-1 and TRBJ1-1, with D perhaps matching TRBD1 (5 bases). Germline-derived CDR1 and CDR2 are MGHRA and YSYEKL. V was trimmed by 4 bases and J by 2 bases, leaving 17 bases between them. The CDR3 length is 16 residues. The CDR3 reads CASSRAGEGRNTEAFF. CDR3 bases: TGCGCCAGCAGCCGGGCCGGAGAGGGACGTAACACTGAAGCTTTCTTT.

The chain couples TRBV11-3 to TRBJ2-7; 10 bases match TRBD1. Germline trimming cut 5 bases from V and 4 bases from J; bases unmatched to any gene: 2. The CDR3 is made up of 13 amino acids. Germline CDR1 reads SGHNT; CDR2 reads YENEEA. Here the CDR3 reads CASSRDRGYEQYF. The CDR3 DNA follows: TGTGCCAGCAGCAGGGACAGGGGTTACGAGCAGTACTTC.

This clone was picked up one time. This sequence joins TRBV15 and TRBJ2-1, with a weak D call TRBD2 (5 bases). The CDR3 extends over 14 amino acids. Germline V gene data show CDR1 as LNHNV and CDR2 as YYDKDF (reference sequence). V dropped 4 bases and J dropped 7 bases, with 14 bases sitting between them. CDR3 in amino acids: CATSTPLPGNEQFF. The CDR3 region has the DNA TGTGCCACCAGCACTCCCCTTCCGGGGAATGAGCAGTTCTTC.

The chain carries TRBV14 and TRBJ2-4; D is unclear. In germline, CDR1 is SGHDN, CDR2 FVKESK. Trimming cost V 1 base and J 8 bases, with 6 bases left between them. CDR3 size: 12 residues. The CDR3 protein is CASSQGFDIQYF. CDR3 DNA: TGTGCCAGCAGCCAAGGGTTTGACATTCAGTACTTC.

CDR3 in DNA: TGTGCTAGTGGTTTGGTAAGCGGCGGGGGGACCGGGGAGCTGTTTTTT. Translation gives CASGLVSGGGTGELFF. V is TRBV12-5 and J is TRBJ2-2, with 8 bases identical to TRBD2. The CDR3 spans 16 residues. Germline-derived CDR1 and CDR2 are LGHNT and FRNRAP. Germline trimming cut 0 bases from V and 5 bases from J; bases unmatched to any gene: 5.

V usage is TRBV6-6 and J usage is TRBJ2-5; TRBD1 might be the D (7 bases). From germline, CDR1 is MNHNY and CDR2 SVGAGI (reference sequence). The germline V and J ends were trimmed by 3 bases and 5 bases, with 16 bases remaining between them. This CDR3 is built from 15 residues. The CDR3 region has the DNA TGTGCCAGCAGTTATCGCACAGGGGAGGTGGAGACCCAGTACTTC. It encodes CASSYRTGEVETQYF.

The rearrangement uses TRBV5-1 and TRBJ2-3, with 9 bases fitting TRBD2. Germline assignment: CDR1 SGHRS and CDR2 YFSETQ. The CDR3 sequence is 18 residues long. The V gene end was trimmed by 0 bases and the J gene end by 3 bases; junction bases not matched to a gene: 11. Written as DNA, the CDR3 is TGCGCCAGCAGCTTGGGCCTGTTCCGTAGCGGGGGAACAGATACGCAGTATTTT. Translating gives CASSLGLFRSGGTDTQYF.

This clone was recorded once. The chain uses TRBV3-1 (or the pseudogene TRBV3-2) and TRBJ2-7; unclear D gene. The germline CDR1 and CDR2 sequences are LGHDT and YNNKEL (reference sequence). The CDR3 is 15 amino acids. The V end was cut by 1 base, the J end by 4 bases, with 14 bases between. The chain's CDR3 is CASSQARLMGYEQYF. Written as DNA, the CDR3 is TGTGCCAGCAGCCAAGCGAGGCTAATGGGGTACGAGCAGTACTTC.

The genes are TRBV18 and TRBJ2-7, with 7 bases identical to TRBD1. Germline V gene sequence: CDR1 KGHSH, CDR2 LQKENI. The ends lost 3 bases at V and 2 bases at J; junction bases unmatched: 4. CDR3 length: 14 amino acids. The CDR3 loop is CASSPQTGPYEQYF. CDR3 DNA sequence: TGTGCCAGCTCACCTCAGACAGGGCCCTACGAGCAGTACTTC.

This clone came up once. The chain combines TRBV5-4 with TRBJ2-5; D gene ambiguous. Germline V gene data show CDR1 as SGHNT and CDR2 as YYREEE (reference sequence). CDR3 length: 13 residues. V gave up 0 bases and J gave up 5 bases, with 8 bases separating them. The CDR3 nucleotides read TGTGCCAGCAGCTTGGCGTCGGCCGAGACCCAGTACTTC. This codes for CASSLASAETQYF.

The chain combines TRBV10-3 with TRBJ2-5; D is possibly TRBD2 (5 bases). The V gene's germline CDR1 is ENHRY and CDR2 SYGVKD. The length of the CDR3 is 11 residues. Trimming cost V 4 bases and J 5 bases, with 5 bases left between them. For the CDR3, the DNA is TGTGCCATCAGTGCGGGGGAGACCCAGTACTTC. It yields the protein CAISAGETQYF.

This chain uses TRBV2 with TRBJ1-3, with a tentative D call TRBD1 (5 bases). The V end lost 7 bases, the J end lost 4 bases, and 14 bases lay between the germline ends. The length of the CDR3 is 14 residues. Germline V gene lookup returns CDR1 SNHLY and CDR2 FYNNEI. CDR3 bases: TGTGCCAGCACCACAGGCCGGGGCGGAAACACCATATATTTT. Its protein product is CASTTGRGGNTIYF.

The CDR3 spells CASSSGTVGNEKLFF. For the CDR3, the DNA is TGCGCCAGCAGTTCCGGGACAGTAGGGAATGAAAAACTGTTTTTT. The rearrangement joins TRBV5-1 to TRBJ1-4; the match to TRBD1 covers 7 bases. V was clipped by 5 bases and J by 5 bases; unmatched bases: 9. The germline V gene encodes CDR1 SGHRS and CDR2 YFSETQ. The CDR3 length is 15 residues.

This rearrangement joins TRBV19 to TRBJ2-1; 7 positions agree with TRBD1. The trim removed 6 bases at V and 3 bases at J, leaving 8 bases unmatched. Germline CDR1 LNHDA, CDR2 SQIVND (reference sequence). This CDR3 region has 15 residues. The CDR3 DNA follows: TGTGCCAGTAGGAAGACAGGGTCCCTCTACAATGAGCAGTTCTTC. Its protein is CASRKTGSLYNEQFF.

The rearrangement uses TRBV7-2 and TRBJ1-2; D might be TRBD1 (6 bases). V shed 5 bases and J shed 5 bases, with 9 bases lying between them. The germline V gene has CDR1 SGHTA and CDR2 FQGNSA. The CDR3 is 12 amino acids. CDR3 nucleotides: TGTGCCAGCAGCAAGGACAGATATGGCTACACCTTC. It yields the protein CASSKDRYGYTF.

The chain is built from TRBV6-6 and TRBJ1-2, with TRBD1 identical over 10 bases. J lost 5 bases, V lost 10 bases, and 10 bases had no gene match. This CDR3 is built from 14 residues. Germline V lookup: CDR1 MNHNY, CDR2 SVGAGI (reference sequence). This CDR3 reads CATLRTGGVYGYTF. The CDR3 bases are TGTGCCACCCTAAGGACAGGGGGGGTATATGGCTACACCTTC.

The chain uses TRBV6-6 and TRBJ2-1; D is unclear. Germline V CDR1 and CDR2: MNHNY, SVGAGI (reference sequence). The CDR3 runs to 13 residues. Trimming shortened V by 0 bases and J by 5 bases, and 5 bases separated the two germline ends. The CDR3 region is CASSYSMNNEQFF. CDR3 sequence (DNA): TGTGCCAGCAGTTACTCGATGAACAATGAGCAGTTCTTC.

The chain links TRBV19 to TRBJ2-7, with D tentatively TRBD2 (6 bases). The CDR3 is 15 amino acids. V lost 0 bases, J lost 0 bases, and 9 bases lay in between. Germline V gene sequence: CDR1 LNHDA, CDR2 SQIVND (reference sequence). CDR3 coding DNA: TGTGCCAGTAGTATAGAACGGGGGAGCTCCTACGAGCAGTACTTC. Its protein is CASSIERGSSYEQYF.

A single count supports this clone. J is TRBJ1-5 and V is TRBV10-3, with D hard to call. Germline CDR1 and CDR2: ENHRY and SYGVKD. The CDR3 is 14 amino acids. V lost 0 bases to trimming and J lost 7 bases, with 10 bases between them. The CDR3 reads CAISESPGRQPQHF. CDR3 nucleotides: TGTGCCATCAGTGAGTCACCCGGAAGGCAGCCCCAGCATTTT.

The chain employs TRBV11-3 and TRBJ1-1; a possible D gene is TRBD1 (5 bases). Trimming took 5 bases from V and 6 from J, leaving 16 bases between them. CDR3 length: 14 amino acids. CDR1 and CDR2 from the germline V gene are SGHNT and YENEEA. The CDR3 is CASSLVGEGAEAFF. The CDR3 DNA reads TGTGCCAGCAGCCTAGTCGGGGAAGGGGCTGAAGCTTTCTTT.

The V gene is TRBV4-3, the J gene TRBJ1-1; TRBD1 might be the D (6 bases). Germline V lookup: CDR1 LGHNA, CDR2 YSLEER. V lost 0 bases and J 4 bases, leaving 9 bases between the germline ends. The CDR3 has 14 amino acids. CDR3 protein: CASSQEGGSTEAFF. The CDR3, as DNA: TGCGCCAGCAGCCAAGAAGGGGGTTCCACTGAAGCTTTCTTT.

J is TRBJ1-3 and V is TRBV4-3; the D is unclear. V was trimmed by 0 bases and J by 1 base, leaving 7 bases between them. The CDR3 is 15 residues long. Germline CDR1 LGHNA, CDR2 YSLEER. The CDR3 is CASSQDWGSGNTIYF. The CDR3 DNA is TGCGCCAGCAGCCAAGATTGGGGATCTGGAAACACCATATATTTT.

The chain has TRBV28 and TRBJ1-2; D unclear. This CDR3 region has 12 residues. V lost 8 bases, J lost 2 bases, and 9 bases lay in between. CDR1 and CDR2 from the germline V gene are MDHEN and SYDVKM. CDR3 coding DNA: TGTGCCAGCTCCGACAAGAACTATGGCTACACCTTC. Translated: CASSDKNYGYTF.

This chain uses TRBV4-3 with TRBJ2-7; TRBD2 agrees at 8 bases. V lost 1 base and J lost 1; bases outside the gene matches: 6. Germline lookup yields CDR1 LGHNA and CDR2 YSLEER. The CDR3 is 16 amino acids. The CDR3 DNA reads TGCGCCAGCAGCCAAGTTAGCGGGGACCCTTCCTACGAGCAGTACTTC. Its translation is CASSQVSGDPSYEQYF.

The rearrangement uses TRBV7-9 and TRBJ1-1; TRBD1 is a possible D gene (5 bases). The CDR3 runs 13 residues. The V end was cut by 11 bases, the J end by 0 bases, with 13 bases between. Germline V gene data show CDR1 as SEHNR and CDR2 as FQNEAQ (reference sequence). In DNA, the CDR3 is TGTGCCGAGACAACAGGTATGAACACTGAAGCTTTCTTT. It specifies CAETTGMNTEAFF.

V usage is TRBV7-2 and J usage is TRBJ2-2; D remains unclear. The V gene's germline CDR1 is SGHTA and CDR2 FQGNSA. Trimming took off 9 bases at V and 0 bases at J, with 11 bases between the two ends. This CDR3 has 14 amino acids. CDR3 protein: CASTAGSNTGELFF. The DNA for the CDR3 is TGTGCCAGTACGGCCGGCTCGAACACCGGGGAGCTGTTTTTT.

The rearrangement uses TRBV27 and TRBJ2-2; TRBD1 is a possible D gene (6 bases). CDR1 and CDR2 from the germline V gene are MNHEY and SMNVEV (reference sequence). This CDR3 contains 14 residues. V lost 2 bases and J lost 5, with 9 bases in between. CDR3 bases: TGTGCCAGCAGTTTAACAGGGAAAACCGGGGAGCTGTTTTTT. Amino acids: CASSLTGKTGELFF.

This clone was seen a single time. This chain links TRBV9 with TRBJ1-1; possibly TRBD1 for D (5 bases). This CDR3 has 19 residues. Germline V gene data show CDR1 as SGDLS and CDR2 as YYNGEE. Trimming removed 0 bases at V and 4 bases at J, with 25 bases between. CDR3: CASSVDSRGRLNGGTEAFF. DNA of the CDR3: TGTGCCAGCAGCGTAGATTCCCGGGGCAGACTAAATGGGGGCACTGAAGCTTTCTTT.

The rearrangement links TRBV30 to TRBJ2-3; 10 bases map to TRBD2. The CDR3 consists of 17 residues. In germline, CDR1 is GTSNPN, CDR2 SVGIG (reference sequence). V was pared by 1 base and J by 7 bases, with 14 bases of the junction left unmatched. In nucleotides, the CDR3 is TGTGCCTGGAGTGACTCGCCGGGCAGCGGGGGGGCAAATACGCAGTATTTT. Its translation: CAWSDSPGSGGANTQYF.

This chain joins TRBV5-1 and TRBJ1-1, with unresolved D. CDR1 is SGHRS and CDR2 is YFSETQ in the germline V gene. The CDR3 is 13 residues long. V dropped 5 bases and J dropped 3 bases, with 11 bases sitting between them. CDR3 region: CASRFKVDTEAFF. The CDR3 nucleotides read TGCGCCAGCAGATTTAAGGTCGACACTGAAGCTTTCTTT.